The rows below give T cell receptor beta chains drawn from one sample of a study of neoadjuvant anti-PD-1 for oral cavity cancer. Clones were sequenced by immunoSEQ multiplex PCR, and TCRdb holds only the in-frame ones, with some missing. This sample carries fewer than 20,000 clones, 55% to 80% of them seen once, and the ten largest clones take approximately 3%. The starting material was PBMCs, obtained before nivolumab (anti-PD-1) treatment. Source of these receptors: a person between 35 and 79 years old with oral cavity squamous cell carcinoma. Both conserved end residues are part of each CDR3. Each record gives: clone size, D gene, J gene, V gene, CDR3 DNA, CDR3 protein. The D gene is left open where the match is weak. A row's size may be missing; if present it is once, few, many or a size class.

NA	NA	TRBJ1-2	TRBV19	TGTGCCAGTAGTACGCGCGCGGAGGGCTACACCTTC	CASSTRAEGYTF
few	TRBD1	TRBJ1-5	TRBV7-9	TGTGCCAGCGGTTTCCCCCGGGACAGGGACCGTTACAATCAGCCCCAGCATTTT	CASGFPRDRDRYNQPQHF
NA	NA	TRBJ2-1	TRBV5-4	TGTGCCAGCAGCCCGGACTACGCCTCCTACAATGAGCAGTTCTTC	CASSPDYASYNEQFF
NA	NA	TRBJ1-1	TRBV7-8	TGTGCCAGCAGCTTATACAGAATAGGTGAAGCTTTCTTT	CASSLYRIGEAFF
NA	TRBD2	TRBJ2-1	TRBV10-3	TGTGCCATCTCAAGAGCGGGACTAGCGGAGATATTGGAAGGCAATGAGCAGTTCTTC	CAISRAGLAEILEGNEQFF
NA	TRBD1	TRBJ1-1	TRBV12-5	TGTGCTAGTGGTGGTCAGGGGGCCCCTGAAGCTTTCTTT	CASGGQGAPEAFF
few	NA	TRBJ1-2	TRBV27	TGTGCCAGCAGTTTCCAAAGGGGTGGCTATGGCTACACCTTC	CASSFQRGGYGYTF
few	NA	TRBJ1-2	TRBV7-9	TGTGCCAGCAGCCCATTTGTAGACGGGTCCCAAGCTAACTATGGCTACACCTTC	CASSPFVDGSQANYGYTF
few	TRBD1	TRBJ1-2	TRBV19	TGTGCCAGTAGTATTGAACAGGGGGCGAAAGGCTACACCTTC	CASSIEQGAKGYTF
NA	NA	TRBJ1-5	TRBV7-9	TGTGCCAGCAGCCCAGCAGGGCCCCAGGGGCCCCAGCATTTT	CASSPAGPQGPQHF
NA	NA	TRBJ2-5	TRBV15	TGTGCCACCAGCAGGGGGGGACAGTCCAGCGTGAAGACCCAGTACTTC	CATSRGGQSSVKTQYF
NA	NA	TRBJ2-1	TRBV6-5	TGTGCCAGCAGTTACACTGCCCAGTACAATGAGCAGTTCTTC	CASSYTAQYNEQFF
NA	NA	TRBJ1-2	TRBV19	TGTGCCAGTAGAGGCGCGGATGGCTACACCTTC	CASRGADGYTF
once	TRBD1	TRBJ2-7	TRBV5-1	TGCGCCAGCAGCGAACAGGGGGAGTCCTACGAGCAGTACTTC	CASSEQGESYEQYF
NA	TRBD1	TRBJ1-3	TRBV5-1	TGCGCCAGCAGCTTGGATTCCGGGACAGGGAACACCATATATTTT	CASSLDSGTGNTIYF
NA	TRBD2	TRBJ2-1	TRBV6-1	TGTGCCAGCAGTGAAGCTTGGAAAAGCGGGAGGTGTGTCTTC	CASSEAWKSGRCVF
NA	NA	TRBJ1-1	TRBV7-9	TGTGCCAGCAGCCCCTCGGGCCCTGGGACTGAAGCTTTCTTT	CASSPSGPGTEAFF
NA	NA	TRBJ2-1	TRBV2	TGTGCCAGCAAGGAAGGGGACTTATCCTACAATGAGCAGTTCTTC	CASKEGDLSYNEQFF
few	NA	TRBJ2-7	TRBV6-1	TGTGCCAGCAGCCGGCTTACCTACGAGCAGTACTTC	CASSRLTYEQYF
NA	NA	TRBJ1-5	TRBV5-1	TGCGCCAGCAGGGAAGGTCCGGCGAGCAATCAGCCCCAGCATTTT	CASREGPASNQPQHF
NA	NA	TRBJ2-1	TRBV7-2	TGTGCCAGCAGCTTTCTCTCTAGCGTGCACAATGAGCAGTTCTTC	CASSFLSSVHNEQFF
NA	NA	TRBJ1-1	TRBV7-3	TGTGCCAGCAGGTCGGACAGGAACACTGAAGCTTTCTTT	CASRSDRNTEAFF
NA	TRBD1	TRBJ1-5	TRBV19	TGTGCCAGTAGTACCACAGGGGGCAGGGAGCCCCAGCATTTT	CASSTTGGREPQHF